This TCR beta chain was identified during a study of early T cells in non-severe SARS-CoV-2 infection. Study-level findings and limits: Private and CD4 specificities were missed by VDJdb matching, skewed to anti-spike CD8.

Concerning this clonotype itself: Its antigen is not identified.

Unique molecular identifier tags were affixed to discrete cDNA molecules. Via MiXCR, TCRdb re-called the 5' RACE reads, giving one row per CDR3 protein. The table shows tens of thousands of distinct CDR3 sequences, with 10% occurring only once. Germline lookup yields CDR1 SGHTA and CDR2 FQGNSA. Trimming left V 5 bases short and J 6 bases short, with 11 bases between. The CDR3 totals 13 residues. This sequence originates from an adult who was a healthcare worker with PCR-confirmed SARS-CoV-2 infection or an uninfected control (not recorded which). The rearrangement links TRBV7-2 to TRBJ2-1; D remains unclear. This specimen consisted of whole blood, obtained at baseline. Here the CDR3 reads CASSPGWGNEQFF. The CDR3 DNA reads TGTGCCAGCAGCCCCGGTTGGGGCAATGAGCAGTTCTTC.